The T cell receptor beta chain under discussion was sequenced for a study of blood T cell repertoires in COVID-19. The wider study: PBMCs, B-cell-depleted T cells, or T cells provided the cDNA or gDNA that made up the material.

Assay used: immunoSEQ multiplex PCR; TCRdb lists only in-frame clones, some missing. The table shows about 300,000 clones, with approximately 84% occurring only once. CDR1 SGHRS and CDR2 YFSETQ come from the germline V gene. The CDR3 covers 16 residues. V lost 2 bases and J 1 base, leaving 15 bases between the germline ends. Participants spanned ages about 18 to 100 years and resided in around 25 US areas. Cohorts were determined from participant-reported clinical history. Cohort 3 recovery required two negative PCRs, clearance, or symptom resolution. The chain carries TRBV5-1 and TRBJ1-2; D is ambiguous. The clonotype comes from a man aged 30 to 39 who had recovered from COVID-19. Sequencing input: PBMCs or T cells enriched from blood (not recorded which). As DNA, the CDR3 is TGCGCCAGCAGCTTAAGCCCCGGTGCCATTAACTATGGCTACACCTTC. Translated, it gives CASSLSPGAINYGYTF.